This entry is about one T cell receptor beta chain. The antigen is unknown. TCRdb itself ran the 5' RACE reads through MiXCR, one entry per CDR3 protein. The data contain approximately 94,000 distinct CDR3 sequences, roughly 6% of them singletons. The data were obtained in a study of identical twins. This CDR3 contains 15 residues. CDR1 is MGHRA and CDR2 is YSYEKL in the germline V gene. Trimming shortened V by 0 bases and J by 9 bases, and 15 bases separated the two germline ends. General study points: Fewer insertions were carried by abundant cord blood beta clonotypes, but none was seen in memory repertoires.

The chain has TRBV4-1 and TRBJ2-1; possible D gene TRBD2, 7 bases. This clonotype originated in a woman in her fifties or sixties in good health. The specimen sequenced was memory T cells sorted from blood. The CDR3 loop is CASSQDWRGQGEQFF. In DNA, the CDR3 is TGCGCCAGCAGCCAAGATTGGCGGGGGCAGGGTGAGCAGTTCTTC.